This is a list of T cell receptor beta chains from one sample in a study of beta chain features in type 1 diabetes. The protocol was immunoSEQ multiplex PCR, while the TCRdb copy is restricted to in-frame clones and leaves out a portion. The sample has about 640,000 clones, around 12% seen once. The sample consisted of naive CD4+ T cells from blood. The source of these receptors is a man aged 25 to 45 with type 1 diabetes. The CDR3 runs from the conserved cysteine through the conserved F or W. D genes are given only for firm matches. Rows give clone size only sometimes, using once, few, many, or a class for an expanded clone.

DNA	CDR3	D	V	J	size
TGTGCCTGGAGTGTTCATAGCTCCTATTCACCCCTCCACTTT	CAWSVHSSYSPLHF	.	TRBV30	TRBJ1-6	.
TGTGCCAGCAGTTTGTGGGGGGGCACAGATACGCAGTATTTT	CASSLWGGTDTQYF	.	TRBV6-4	TRBJ2-3	.
TGTGCCAGCAGCCCGAGGACGTTTGGTTACGAGCAGTACTTC	CASSPRTFGYEQYF	.	TRBV9	TRBJ2-7	once
TGTGCCAGCGTTAGGAGGACCAACGTCCTGACTTTC	CASVRRTNVLTF	.	TRBV6-1	TRBJ2-6	.
TGTGCCATCAGTACAGGACTAGCGGGTGAGCAGTTCTTC	CAISTGLAGEQFF	TRBD2	TRBV10-3	TRBJ2-1	few
TGCGCCAGCAGTTCGGGGGCCGGGTACAATGAGCAGTTCTTC	CASSSGAGYNEQFF	.	TRBV5-1	TRBJ2-1	.
TGTGCCAGCAGCGAATGGACAGGGGAGACTGAGCAGTTCTTC	CASSEWTGETEQFF	TRBD1	TRBV7-2	TRBJ2-1	many
TGTGCCAGCAGAGACACCGGGGAGCTGTTTTTT	CASRDTGELFF	.	TRBV6-6	TRBJ2-2	.
TGTGCCAGCGGAGCCGGCTACTCTGGAAACACCATATATTTT	CASGAGYSGNTIYF	.	TRBV2	TRBJ1-3	.
TGTGCCAGCAGCTCACTCTCAGGGGGCTACGAGCAGTACTTC	CASSSLSGGYEQYF	TRBD1	TRBV7-2	TRBJ2-7	few
TGTGCCACTCACAGGGGAACCCTCCCTAACACTGAAGCTTTCTTT	CATHRGTLPNTEAFF	TRBD1	TRBV7-9	TRBJ1-1	few
TGCGCCAGCAGCCACGCGCACACAGATACGCAGTATTTT	CASSHAHTDTQYF	.	TRBV4-3	TRBJ2-3	.
TGTGCCAGCAGTTCACAGGGGGGAGCCCAGCCCCAGCATTTT	CASSSQGGAQPQHF	TRBD1	TRBV28	TRBJ1-5	few
TGTGCCAGCAGCTCGCTCGGGGCGAGTCGCTACGAGCAGTACTTC	CASSSLGASRYEQYF	.	TRBV11-2	TRBJ2-7	few
TGTGCCTGGACTACAGGGTATGAGCAGTTCTTC	CAWTTGYEQFF	.	TRBV30	TRBJ2-1	.
TGTGCCAGCTCACTTTGGAAGACAGGGGGGTACGAGCAGTACTTC	CASSLWKTGGYEQYF	TRBD1	TRBV18	TRBJ2-7	.
TGTGCCAGCAGACGGACAGGGGGTAGCGGGGAGCTGTTTTTT	CASRRTGGSGELFF	TRBD1	TRBV2	TRBJ2-2	.
TGCGCCAGCAGCACCACGGTTCTCGGGGACAATGAGCAGTTCTTC	CASSTTVLGDNEQFF	.	TRBV5-1	TRBJ2-1	.
TGTGCCAGCAGCCGGGACCTGAGGGATCGCGAGCAGTACTTC	CASSRDLRDREQYF	.	TRBV7-6	TRBJ2-7	few
TGTGCCAGCATCGAGATGACCGGGGGAGACACTGAAGCTTTCTTT	CASIEMTGGDTEAFF	.	TRBV6-1	TRBJ1-1	few
TGTGCCAGCTCACCGAGGACAGAGAACACCGGGGAGCTGTTTTTT	CASSPRTENTGELFF	.	TRBV18	TRBJ2-2	few
TGTGCCAACCAGCGGGCCCGCCAAGAGACCCAGTACTTC	CANQRARQETQYF	.	TRBV6-6	TRBJ2-5	.
TGTGCCAGCAGTCGATCTAGCGAAGCCTACGAGCAGTACTTC	CASSRSSEAYEQYF	.	TRBV6-5	TRBJ2-7	few
TGTGCCAGTGAATGGGGATTAGGAGACACCGGGGAGCTGTTTTTT	CASEWGLGDTGELFF	.	TRBV5-6	TRBJ2-2	few
TGTGCCACCAGCTCCGTGGAAACGAATGAGCAGTTCTTC	CATSSVETNEQFF	.	TRBV15	TRBJ2-1	few
TGTGCCAGCAGTGAATATGCGGGACCTTTTCTCAATGAGCAGTTCTTC	CASSEYAGPFLNEQFF	.	TRBV25-1	TRBJ2-1	few
TGTGCCAGCAGCCAGGGACAGGGGGCTCCCTATGGCTACACCTTC	CASSQGQGAPYGYTF	TRBD1	TRBV11-2	TRBJ1-2	.
TGTGCCAGCAGCAACGGGGATCACGGGGAGCTGTTTTTT	CASSNGDHGELFF	.	TRBV7-3	TRBJ2-2	.
TGTGCCAGCAGCACGGGACAGTATAATTCACCCCTCCACTTT	CASSTGQYNSPLHF	TRBD1	TRBV7-8	TRBJ1-6	few
TGCGCCAGCAGCTTGAACAGGGGAGGAGAGACCCAGTACTTC	CASSLNRGGETQYF	.	TRBV5-1	TRBJ2-5	.
TGTGCCTGGACTCAGGGGGTTACCGGGGAGCTGTTTTTT	CAWTQGVTGELFF	TRBD1	TRBV30	TRBJ2-2	few
TGTGCCAGCAGCTCCCAGCTCCTTGGCTACACCTTC	CASSSQLLGYTF	.	TRBV7-2	TRBJ1-2	few
TGTGCCAGCAGGCGGGACTTTGCCACAGATACGCAGTATTTT	CASRRDFATDTQYF	.	TRBV6-5	TRBJ2-3	few
TGTGCCAGCAGCCGGACTAGCGGGGGGGCCTACGAGCAGTACTTC	CASSRTSGGAYEQYF	TRBD2	TRBV28	TRBJ2-7	few
TGTGCCAGCCATTTGGACAGCCCCTACGAGCAGTACTTC	CASHLDSPYEQYF	.	TRBV18	TRBJ2-7	.
TGCGCCAGCAGCCAAGAAAACCATGAGCAGTTCTTC	CASSQENHEQFF	.	TRBV4-1	TRBJ2-1	few
TGTGCCAGCAGCTTAGGGGGCCAGGGGGAGCAGTACTTC	CASSLGGQGEQYF	.	TRBV11-2	TRBJ2-7	.
TGTGCCAGCAGCCCACTGGCGGGGACAGTGTACGAGCAGTACTTC	CASSPLAGTVYEQYF	.	TRBV7-2	TRBJ2-7	.
TGTGCCTGGATTCGGGGGGCTGTTGGCACAGATACGCAGTATTTT	CAWIRGAVGTDTQYF	.	TRBV30	TRBJ2-3	.
TGTGCCAGCAGTTTGGTGGGGGAAGAGACCCAGTACTTC	CASSLVGEETQYF	.	TRBV28	TRBJ2-5	.
TGTGCCAGCAGCTTCCAGGGCTCCTACGAGCAGTACTTC	CASSFQGSYEQYF	.	TRBV7-6	TRBJ2-7	few
TGTGCCAGCAGCTTAGGATCGGGGCAGGCAAATCAGCCCCAGCATTTT	CASSLGSGQANQPQHF	.	TRBV7-2	TRBJ1-5	.
TGCGCCAGCAGCTCGCAGGGTGGCGGGCTTCAGGGCAAAAACATTCAGTACTTC	CASSSQGGGLQGKNIQYF	.	TRBV4-3	TRBJ2-4	.
TGTGCCACCGCCGGGACAGGTTCTTTCTCTGGGGCCAACGTCCTGACTTTC	CATAGTGSFSGANVLTF	TRBD1	TRBV19	TRBJ2-6	few
TGTGCCTGGAGTGGACTAGCGGCCACAGATACGCAGTATTTT	CAWSGLAATDTQYF	TRBD2	TRBV30	TRBJ2-3	.
TGTGCCAGCAGTGAATTCACAACGGGACAGGGGGCGCGTGGCTACACCTTC	CASSEFTTGQGARGYTF	TRBD1	TRBV2	TRBJ1-2	.
TGTGCCAGCAGTTTATGGGTGGACACCGGGGAGCTGTTTTTT	CASSLWVDTGELFF	.	TRBV27	TRBJ2-2	.
TGTGCCAGCAGCCCCCGTGGGCGGGGATACAGCGGCGACAATGAGCAGTTCTTC	CASSPRGRGYSGDNEQFF	.	TRBV11-3	TRBJ2-1	few